The 17 T cell receptor beta chains listed next were all sequenced from one sample in a study of graft-versus-host responses after intestinal transplantation. Repertoires were generated with immunoSEQ multiplex PCR, while TCRdb's copy carries only in-frame clones and drops some. This sample has some 140,000 clones, with about nine tenths found just once. No antigen has been identified for these receptors. The sequenced sample was unstimulated CD4+ T cells sorted from spleen or lymph node cells, obtained before intestinal transplant. The receptors here all came from a human donor who received an intestinal transplant.

This clone was recorded once. The chain links TRBV10-3 to TRBJ2-5; TRBD2 agrees at 9 bases. TRBJ2-7 matches the DNA end more closely, so the J call is doubtful. The germline gives CDR1 ENHRY, CDR2 SYGVKD. The CDR3 sequence is 14 residues long. The CDR3 is CAISPPGLAGEQYF. As DNA, the CDR3 is TGTGCCATCAGTCCGCCGGGACTAGCAGGCGAGCAGTACTTC.

This clone was recorded only once. The genes are TRBV6-6 and TRBJ1-1; 7 positions agree with TRBD1. Germline trimming cut 7 bases from V and 2 bases from J; bases unmatched to any gene: 13. This CDR3 contains 16 residues. Germline lookup yields CDR1 MNHNY and CDR2 SVGAGI (reference sequence). CDR3 in amino acids: CASTAPPGQRNTEAFF. Here the CDR3 DNA reads TGTGCCAGCACGGCCCCTCCGGGACAGAGAAACACTGAAGCTTTCTTT.

This sequence joins TRBV10-3 and TRBJ2-5; 12 bases agree with TRBD1. Germline V gene data show CDR1 as ENHRY and CDR2 as SYGVKD. Trimming at V came to 2 bases and at J to 7 bases, leaving 5 bases not matched to a gene. The CDR3 runs to 15 residues. CDR3 DNA sequence: TGTGCCATCAGTGAGGGGGACAGGGGGCAGGTGACCCAGTACTTC. Its translation is CAISEGDRGQVTQYF.

This chain joins TRBV9 and TRBJ1-2; possibly TRBD1 for D (5 bases). This CDR3 is 14 amino acids long. The V end lost 3 bases, the J end lost 7 bases, and 16 bases lay between the germline ends. The germline gives CDR1 SGDLS, CDR2 YYNGEE. The CDR3 bases are TGTGCCAGCAGCGCCCAGTTGGTCGGGGGTGGCTACACCTTC. Translation gives CASSAQLVGGGYTF.

A single count supports this clone. This rearrangement joins TRBV6-1 to TRBJ1-1; D is possibly TRBD1 (5 bases). Germline-derived CDR1 and CDR2 are MNHNS and SASEGT. V dropped 6 bases and J dropped 1 base, with 15 bases sitting between them. The CDR3 sequence is 15 residues long. The CDR3 sequence is CASRELGTANTEAFF. In nucleotides, the CDR3 is TGTGCCAGCAGAGAACTTGGGACCGCGAACACTGAAGCTTTCTTT.

V usage is TRBV18 and J usage is TRBJ2-7, with a weak D call TRBD2 (5 bases). V was trimmed by 1 base and J by 0 bases, leaving 13 bases between them. Germline assignment: CDR1 KGHSH and CDR2 LQKENI. The CDR3 contains 16 residues. Here the CDR3 reads CASSPQTPGSSYEQYF. The CDR3 nucleotides read TGTGCCAGCTCACCACAGACCCCGGGGAGCTCCTACGAGCAGTACTTC.

The chain carries TRBV28 and TRBJ1-4, with 9 bases lining up with TRBD1. CDR3 length: 14 residues. Germline V gene sequence: CDR1 MDHEN, CDR2 SYDVKM. Germline trimming cut 3 bases from V and 7 bases from J; bases unmatched to any gene: 3. The CDR3 bases are TGTGCCAGCAGTTTCCCGGGACAGGGTGAAAAACTGTTTTTT. This translates into CASSFPGQGEKLFF.

The V and J genes are TRBV18 and TRBJ2-5, with D hard to call. CDR3 length: 13 residues. Germline assignment: CDR1 KGHSH and CDR2 LQKENI. The ends were cut back, 2 bases at V and 2 bases at J, with 6 bases in the middle. The CDR3 region has the DNA TGTGCCAGCTCACCATTGCAGCAAGAGACCCAGTACTTC. This sequence encodes CASSPLQQETQYF.

The rearrangement links TRBV28 to TRBJ1-2; D is unclear. The germline gives CDR1 MDHEN, CDR2 SYDVKM. The germline V and J ends were trimmed by 11 bases and 4 bases, with 14 bases remaining between them. The CDR3 runs to 12 residues. The CDR3 here is CAGGQSLYGYTF. CDR3 sequence (DNA): TGTGCCGGAGGGCAGAGCCTCTATGGCTACACCTTC.

The V call is TRBV7-9, the J call TRBJ2-1; D remains ambiguous. Looked up from germline, CDR1 is SEHNR and CDR2 is FQNEAQ (reference sequence). The CDR3 has 12 amino acids. V was shortened by 4 bases and J by 12 bases, with 13 bases between the two germline ends. This chain's CDR3 is CASSSLGKGQFF. CDR3 DNA sequence: TGTGCCAGCAGCTCATTAGGAAAAGGGCAGTTCTTC.

This rearrangement joins TRBV6-1 to TRBJ2-7, with TRBD1 matching over 7 bases. CDR1 and CDR2 (germline): MNHNS, SASEGT. This CDR3 has 14 amino acids. V trimming: 10 bases; J trimming: 3 bases; junction bases outside the gene matches: 12. Here the CDR3 DNA reads TGTGCCAAAACAACAGGGGCGAGGAACTACGAGCAGTACTTC. It codes for CAKTTGARNYEQYF.

The chain recombines TRBV4-1 with TRBJ2-7; 12 bases line up with TRBD2. V was pared by 2 bases and J by 4 bases, with 6 bases of the junction left unmatched. The CDR3 spans 16 residues. The germline V gene has CDR1 MGHRA and CDR2 YSYEKL. DNA for the CDR3: TGCGCCAGCAGCCAAACTAGCGGGAGGCCCGGTTACGAGCAGTACTTC. This gives the protein CASSQTSGRPGYEQYF.

The rearrangement links TRBV7-8 to TRBJ1-5, with D possibly being TRBD1 (6 bases). There are 15 residues in the CDR3. V was cut by 5 bases and J by 1 base, with 12 bases left in between. CDR1 and CDR2 (germline): SGHVS, FQNEAQ. The CDR3 nucleotides are TGTGCCAGCAGCGAAGCCCAGGGGAGCAATCAGCCCCAGCATTTT. Amino acids: CASSEAQGSNQPQHF.

This chain joins TRBV29-1 and TRBJ2-3, with 7 bases fitting TRBD1. This CDR3 comprises 14 residues. CDR1 is SQVTM, CDR2 ANQGSEA, per germline. Trimming at V came to 0 bases and at J to 2 bases, leaving 2 bases not matched to a gene. The CDR3, as DNA: TGCAGCGTTGAAGATCAGGGGGACACAGATACGCAGTATTTT. This gives the protein CSVEDQGDTDTQYF.

Only a few counts were recorded for this clone. This rearrangement joins TRBV19 to TRBJ1-1, with a weak D call TRBD1 (6 bases). Germline CDR1 reads LNHDA; CDR2 reads SQIVND (reference sequence). CDR3 length: 14 amino acids. The ends were cut back, 3 bases at V and 1 base at J, with 9 bases in the middle. Here the CDR3 reads CASSMWTENTEAFF. The CDR3 nucleotides are TGTGCCAGTAGTATGTGGACAGAGAACACTGAAGCTTTCTTT.

This chain links TRBV28 with TRBJ1-4; D may be TRBD1 (5 bases). CDR3 length: 18 amino acids. V lost 5 bases to trimming and J lost 5 bases, with 24 bases between them. Germline-derived CDR1 and CDR2 are MDHEN and SYDVKM. The DNA of the CDR3 is TGTGCCAGCAGTGGCCGACAGTTTAGATCGCCTCAAAATGAAAAACTGTTTTTT. Its protein product is CASSGRQFRSPQNEKLFF.

V gene TRBV5-6 combines with J gene TRBJ1-1; 7 nucleotides line up with TRBD1. Germline trimming cut 3 bases from V and 5 bases from J; bases unmatched to any gene: 16. Germline V gene lookup returns CDR1 SGHDT and CDR2 YYEEEE. CDR3 length: 17 residues. The CDR3 DNA reads TGTGCCAGCAGCTCGACAGGGCTCGCCCAGGGGAAGACTGAAGCTTTCTTT. Translation gives CASSSTGLAQGKTEAFF.